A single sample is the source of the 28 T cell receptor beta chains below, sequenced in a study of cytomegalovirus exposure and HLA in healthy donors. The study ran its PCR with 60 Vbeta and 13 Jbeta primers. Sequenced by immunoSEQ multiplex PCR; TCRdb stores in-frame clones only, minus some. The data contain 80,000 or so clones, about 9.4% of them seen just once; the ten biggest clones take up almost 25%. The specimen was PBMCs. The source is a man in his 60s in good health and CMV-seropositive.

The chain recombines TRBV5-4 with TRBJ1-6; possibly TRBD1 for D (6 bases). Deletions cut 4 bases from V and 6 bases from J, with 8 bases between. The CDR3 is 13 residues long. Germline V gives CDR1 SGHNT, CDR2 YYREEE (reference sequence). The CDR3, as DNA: TGTGCCAGCAGCGGACAGTCTAATTCACCCCTCCACTTT. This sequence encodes CASSGQSNSPLHF.

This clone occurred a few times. DNA for the CDR3: TGCGCCACCTGGGGACTGCCGAGCTCCTATAATTCACCCCTCCACTTT. It codes for CATWGLPSSYNSPLHF. This chain connects TRBV10-1 to TRBJ1-6, with D perhaps TRBD1 (5 bases). Trimming pared 10 bases from V and 0 bases from J, leaving 16 bases between. This CDR3 comprises 16 residues. CDR1 is WNHNN, CDR2 SYGVQD, per germline (reference sequence).

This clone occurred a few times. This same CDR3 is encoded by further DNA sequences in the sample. CDR3: CASSSSAAPVETQYF. CDR3 in DNA: TGTGCCAGCAGCTCTTCAGCGGCCCCGGTGGAGACCCAGTACTTC. The chain links TRBV7-3 to TRBJ2-5; TRBD2 is a possible D gene (5 bases). The CDR3 loop spans 15 amino acids. CDR1 and CDR2 from the germline V gene are SGHTA and FQGTGA. Trimming removed 4 bases from V and 5 bases from J, with 17 bases in between.

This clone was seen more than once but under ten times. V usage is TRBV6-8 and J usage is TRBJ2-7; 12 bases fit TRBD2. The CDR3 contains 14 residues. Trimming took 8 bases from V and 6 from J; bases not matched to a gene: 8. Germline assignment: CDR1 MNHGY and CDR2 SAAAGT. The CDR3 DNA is TGTGCCAGCGAGTCTAGCGGGGGGGCCTGCGAGCAGTACGTC. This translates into CASESSGGACEQYV.

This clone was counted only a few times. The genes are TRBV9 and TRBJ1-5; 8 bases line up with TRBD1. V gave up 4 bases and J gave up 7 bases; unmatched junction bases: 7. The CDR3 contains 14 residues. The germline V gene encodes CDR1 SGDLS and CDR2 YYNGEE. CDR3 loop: CASSTGGAQQPQHF. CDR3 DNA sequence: TGTGCCAGCAGCACAGGGGGGGCACAGCAGCCCCAGCATTTT.

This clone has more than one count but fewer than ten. CDR3 sequence: CASRYYEQYF. CDR3 nucleotides: TGTGCCAGCAGATATTACGAGCAGTACTTC. The gene calls are TRBV2 and TRBJ2-7, with D uncertain. The germline V gene has CDR1 SNHLY and CDR2 FYNNEI. CDR3 length: 10 residues. V lost 6 bases to trimming and J lost 4 bases, with 4 bases between them.

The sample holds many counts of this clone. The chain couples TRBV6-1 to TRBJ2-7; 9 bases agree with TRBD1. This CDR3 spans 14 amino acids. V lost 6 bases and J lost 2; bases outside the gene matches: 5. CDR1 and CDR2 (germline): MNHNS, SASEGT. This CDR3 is CASSGQGLTYEQYF. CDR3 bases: TGTGCCAGCAGCGGACAGGGGTTAACCTACGAGCAGTACTTC.

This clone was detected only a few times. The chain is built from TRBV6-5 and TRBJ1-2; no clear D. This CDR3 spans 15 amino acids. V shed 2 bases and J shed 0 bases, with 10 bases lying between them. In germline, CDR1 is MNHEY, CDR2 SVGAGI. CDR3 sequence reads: CASSYMEGPNYGYTF. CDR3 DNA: TGTGCCAGCAGTTACATGGAGGGCCCTAACTATGGCTACACCTTC.

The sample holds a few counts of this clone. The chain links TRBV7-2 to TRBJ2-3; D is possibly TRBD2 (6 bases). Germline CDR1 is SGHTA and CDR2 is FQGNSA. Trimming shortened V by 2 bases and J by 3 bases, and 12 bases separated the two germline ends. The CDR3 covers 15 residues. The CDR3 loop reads CASSLTGTSTDTQYF. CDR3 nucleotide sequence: TGTGCCAGCAGCTTAACCGGGACTTCAACAGATACGCAGTATTTT.

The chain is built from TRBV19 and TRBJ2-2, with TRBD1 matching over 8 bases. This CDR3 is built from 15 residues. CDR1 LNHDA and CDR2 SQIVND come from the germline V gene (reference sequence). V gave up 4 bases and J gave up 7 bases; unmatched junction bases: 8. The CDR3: CASSTDRAAGGELFF. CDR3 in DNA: TGTGCCAGTAGTACGGACAGGGCTGCGGGCGGGGAGCTGTTTTTT.

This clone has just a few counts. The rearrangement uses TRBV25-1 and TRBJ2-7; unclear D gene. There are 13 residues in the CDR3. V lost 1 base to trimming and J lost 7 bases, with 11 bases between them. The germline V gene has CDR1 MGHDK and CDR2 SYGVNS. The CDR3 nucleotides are TGTGCCAGCAGTGAATTCCCCCTGAGGGAGCAGTACTTC. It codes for CASSEFPLREQYF.

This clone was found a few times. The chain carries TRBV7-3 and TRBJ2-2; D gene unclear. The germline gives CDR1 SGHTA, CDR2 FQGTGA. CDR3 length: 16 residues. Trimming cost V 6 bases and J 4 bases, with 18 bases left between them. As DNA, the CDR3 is TGTGCCAGCAGTCGAAGCCGGCTAGAGGTCACCGGGGAGCTGTTTTTT. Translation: CASSRSRLEVTGELFF.

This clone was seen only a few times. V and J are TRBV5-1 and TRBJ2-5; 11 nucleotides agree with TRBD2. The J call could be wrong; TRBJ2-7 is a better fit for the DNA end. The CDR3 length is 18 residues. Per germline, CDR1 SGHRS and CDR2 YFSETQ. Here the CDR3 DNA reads TGCGCCAGCAGCTTGGCCCCTAGCGGGAGGACTACCGCCTACGAGCAGTACTTC. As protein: CASSLAPSGRTTAYEQYF.

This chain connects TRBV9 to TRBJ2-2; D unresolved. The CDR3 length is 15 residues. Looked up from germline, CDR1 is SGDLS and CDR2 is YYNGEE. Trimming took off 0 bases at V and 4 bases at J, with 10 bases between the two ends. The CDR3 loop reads CASSVGDPGTGELFF. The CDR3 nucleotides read TGTGCCAGCAGCGTAGGAGATCCGGGCACCGGGGAGCTGTTTTTT.

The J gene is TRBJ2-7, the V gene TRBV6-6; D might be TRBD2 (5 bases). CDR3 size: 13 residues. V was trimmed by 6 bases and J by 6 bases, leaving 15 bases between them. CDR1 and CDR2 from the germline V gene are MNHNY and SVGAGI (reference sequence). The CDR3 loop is CASSQLVRSEQYV. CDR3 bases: TGTGCCAGCAGCCAACTAGTGCGGTCCGAGCAGTACGTC.

The CDR3 region has the DNA TGTGCCAGCAGTGAAGGGCGGTCCCCCTACAATGAGCAGTTCTTC. Translated: CASSEGRSPYNEQFF. The chain carries TRBV2 and TRBJ2-1; no reliable D call. This CDR3 has 15 residues. V was clipped by 1 base and J by 2 bases, with 9 bases between them. Germline V gene sequence: CDR1 SNHLY, CDR2 FYNNEI.

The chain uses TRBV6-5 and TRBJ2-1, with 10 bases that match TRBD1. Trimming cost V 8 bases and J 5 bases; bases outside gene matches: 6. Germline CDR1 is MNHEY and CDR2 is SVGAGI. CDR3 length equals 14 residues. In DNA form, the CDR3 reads TGTGCCAGCCTCCGGGACAGGGGCCACAATGAGCAGTTCTTC. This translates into CASLRDRGHNEQFF.

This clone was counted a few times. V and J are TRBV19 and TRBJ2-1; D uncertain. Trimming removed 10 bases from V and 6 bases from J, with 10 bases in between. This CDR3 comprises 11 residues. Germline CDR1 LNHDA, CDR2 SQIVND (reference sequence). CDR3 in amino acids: CATSILNEQFF. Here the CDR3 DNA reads TGTGCCACCTCAATACTCAATGAGCAGTTCTTC.

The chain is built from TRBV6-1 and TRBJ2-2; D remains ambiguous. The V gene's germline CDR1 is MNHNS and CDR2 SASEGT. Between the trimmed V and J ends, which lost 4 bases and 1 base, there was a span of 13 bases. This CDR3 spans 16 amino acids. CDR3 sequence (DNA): TGTGCCAGCAGTGTTACTACTCTAAGGAACACCGGGGAGCTGTTTTTT. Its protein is CASSVTTLRNTGELFF.

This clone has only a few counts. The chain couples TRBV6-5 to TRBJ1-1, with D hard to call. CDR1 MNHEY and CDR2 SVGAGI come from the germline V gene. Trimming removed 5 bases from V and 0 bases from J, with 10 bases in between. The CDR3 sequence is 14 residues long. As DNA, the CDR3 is TGTGCCAGCAGTCCACATAATATGAACACTGAAGCTTTCTTT. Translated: CASSPHNMNTEAFF.

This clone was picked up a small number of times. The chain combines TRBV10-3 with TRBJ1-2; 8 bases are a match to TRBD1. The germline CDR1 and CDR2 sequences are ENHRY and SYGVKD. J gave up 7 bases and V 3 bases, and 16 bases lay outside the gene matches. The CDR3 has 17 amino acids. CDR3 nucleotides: TGTGCCATCAGTGAAAACAACCCTGCCCAGGGGGCGTTTGGCTACACCTTC. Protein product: CAISENNPAQGAFGYTF.

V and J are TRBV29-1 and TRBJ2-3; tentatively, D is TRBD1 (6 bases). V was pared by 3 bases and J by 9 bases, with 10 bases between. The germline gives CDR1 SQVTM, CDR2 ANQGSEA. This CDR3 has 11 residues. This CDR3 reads CSVDLRGTQYF. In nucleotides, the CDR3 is TGCAGCGTTGATTTAAGGGGGACGCAGTATTTT.

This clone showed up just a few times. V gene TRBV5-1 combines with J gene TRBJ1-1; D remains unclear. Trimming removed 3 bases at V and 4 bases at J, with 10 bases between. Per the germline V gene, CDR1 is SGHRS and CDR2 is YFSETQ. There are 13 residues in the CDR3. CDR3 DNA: TGCGCCAGCAGCTCGGGAGGTAGCACTGAAGCTTTCTTT. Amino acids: CASSSGGSTEAFF. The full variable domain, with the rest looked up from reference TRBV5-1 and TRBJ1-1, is KAGVTQTPRYLIKTRGQQVTLSCSPISGHRSVSWYQQTPGQGLQFLFEYFSETQRNKGNFPGRFSGRQFSNSRSEMNVSTLELGDSALYLCASSSGGSTEAFFGQGTRLTVV.

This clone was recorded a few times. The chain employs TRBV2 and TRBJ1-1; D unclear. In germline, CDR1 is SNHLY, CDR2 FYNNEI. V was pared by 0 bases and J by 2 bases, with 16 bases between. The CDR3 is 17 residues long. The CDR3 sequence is CASSEAIYSSRNTEAFF. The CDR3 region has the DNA TGTGCCAGCAGTGAAGCCATTTACAGCAGCAGAAACACTGAAGCTTTCTTT.

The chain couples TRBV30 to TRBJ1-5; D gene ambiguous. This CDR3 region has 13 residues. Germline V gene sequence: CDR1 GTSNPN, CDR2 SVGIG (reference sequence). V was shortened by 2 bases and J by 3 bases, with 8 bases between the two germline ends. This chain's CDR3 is CAWSTVDNQPQHF. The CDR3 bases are TGTGCCTGGAGTACAGTCGACAATCAGCCCCAGCATTTT.

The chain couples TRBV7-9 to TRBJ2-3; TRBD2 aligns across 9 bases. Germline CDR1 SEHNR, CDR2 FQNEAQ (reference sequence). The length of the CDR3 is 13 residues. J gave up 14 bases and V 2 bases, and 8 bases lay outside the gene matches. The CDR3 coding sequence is TGTGCCAGCAGCTTAAGTAGCGGGGGCCCCACGTATTTT. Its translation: CASSLSSGGPTYF.

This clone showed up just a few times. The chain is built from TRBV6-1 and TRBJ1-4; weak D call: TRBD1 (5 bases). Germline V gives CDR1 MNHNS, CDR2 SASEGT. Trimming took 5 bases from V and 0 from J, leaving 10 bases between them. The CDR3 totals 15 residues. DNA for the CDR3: TGTGCCAGCAGTCCCCGACAGACAACTAATGAAAAACTGTTTTTT. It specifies CASSPRQTTNEKLFF.

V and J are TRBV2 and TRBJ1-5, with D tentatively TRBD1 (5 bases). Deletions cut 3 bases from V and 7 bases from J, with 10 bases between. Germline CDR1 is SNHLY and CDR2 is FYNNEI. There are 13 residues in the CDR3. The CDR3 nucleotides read TGTGCCAGCAGTGATTTACGGGGGCAGCCCCAGCATTTT. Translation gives CASSDLRGQPQHF.